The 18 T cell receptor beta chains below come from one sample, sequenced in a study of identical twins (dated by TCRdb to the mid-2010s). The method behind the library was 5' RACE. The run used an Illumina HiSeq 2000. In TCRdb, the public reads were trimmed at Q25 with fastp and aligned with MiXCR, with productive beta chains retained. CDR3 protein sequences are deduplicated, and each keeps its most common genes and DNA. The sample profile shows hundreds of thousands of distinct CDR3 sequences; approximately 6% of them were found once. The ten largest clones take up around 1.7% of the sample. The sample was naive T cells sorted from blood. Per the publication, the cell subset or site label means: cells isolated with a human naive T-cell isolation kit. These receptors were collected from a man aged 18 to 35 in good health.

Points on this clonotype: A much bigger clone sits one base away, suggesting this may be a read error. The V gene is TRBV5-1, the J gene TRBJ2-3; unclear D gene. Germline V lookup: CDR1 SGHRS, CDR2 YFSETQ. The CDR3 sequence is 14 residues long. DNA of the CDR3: TGCGCCACCAGCTTGGGGATGACGGAAGATACGCAGTATTTT. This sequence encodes CATSLGMTEDTQYF.

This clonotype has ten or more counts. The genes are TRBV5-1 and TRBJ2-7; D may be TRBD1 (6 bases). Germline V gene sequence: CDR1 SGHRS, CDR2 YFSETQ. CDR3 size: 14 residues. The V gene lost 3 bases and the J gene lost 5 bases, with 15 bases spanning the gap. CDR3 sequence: CASSSTGTFDEQYF. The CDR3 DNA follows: TGCGCCAGCAGCTCAACCGGGACATTCGACGAGCAGTACTTC.

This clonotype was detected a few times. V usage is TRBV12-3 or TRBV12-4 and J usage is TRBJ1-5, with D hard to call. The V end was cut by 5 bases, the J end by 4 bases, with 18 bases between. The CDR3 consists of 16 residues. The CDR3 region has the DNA TGTGCCAGCAGTACCCGGGAGAGGGAAAAGAATCAGCCCCAGCATTTT. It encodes CASSTREREKNQPQHF.

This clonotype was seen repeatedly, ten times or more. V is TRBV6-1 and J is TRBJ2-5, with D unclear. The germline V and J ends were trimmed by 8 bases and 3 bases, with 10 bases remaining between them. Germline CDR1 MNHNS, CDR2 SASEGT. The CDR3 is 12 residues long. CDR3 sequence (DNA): TGTGCCAGCCGGCGGACGGAAGAGACCCAGTACTTC. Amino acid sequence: CASRRTEETQYF.

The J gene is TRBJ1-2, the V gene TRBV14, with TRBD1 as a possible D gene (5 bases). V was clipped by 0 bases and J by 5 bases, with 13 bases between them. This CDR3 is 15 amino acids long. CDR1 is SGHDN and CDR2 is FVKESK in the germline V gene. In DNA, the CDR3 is TGTGCCAGCAGCCAAGATTTGGGGGATGTGTATGGCTACACCTTC. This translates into CASSQDLGDVYGYTF.

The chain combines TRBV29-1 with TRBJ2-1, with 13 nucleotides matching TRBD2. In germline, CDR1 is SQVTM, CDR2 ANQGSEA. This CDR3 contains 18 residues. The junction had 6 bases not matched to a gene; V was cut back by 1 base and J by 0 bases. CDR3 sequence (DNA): TGCAGCGTTGAAGCTTTCGGGACTAGCGGGACCTCCTACAATGAGCAGTTCTTC. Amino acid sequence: CSVEAFGTSGTSYNEQFF.

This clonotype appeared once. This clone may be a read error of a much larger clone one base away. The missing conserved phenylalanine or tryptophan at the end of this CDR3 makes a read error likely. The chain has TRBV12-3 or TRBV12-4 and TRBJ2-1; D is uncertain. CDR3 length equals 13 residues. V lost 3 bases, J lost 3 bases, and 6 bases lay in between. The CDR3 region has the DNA TGTGCCAGCAGTTTTGCGGACTACAATGAGCAGTTCCTC. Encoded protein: CASSFADYNEQFL.

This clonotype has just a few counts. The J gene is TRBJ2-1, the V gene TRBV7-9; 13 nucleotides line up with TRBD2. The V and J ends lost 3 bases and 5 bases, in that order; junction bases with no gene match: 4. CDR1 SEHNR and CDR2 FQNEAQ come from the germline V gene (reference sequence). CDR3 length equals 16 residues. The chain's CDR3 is CASSFPGTSGNNEQFF. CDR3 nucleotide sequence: TGTGCCAGCAGCTTTCCCGGGACTAGCGGGAACAATGAGCAGTTCTTC.

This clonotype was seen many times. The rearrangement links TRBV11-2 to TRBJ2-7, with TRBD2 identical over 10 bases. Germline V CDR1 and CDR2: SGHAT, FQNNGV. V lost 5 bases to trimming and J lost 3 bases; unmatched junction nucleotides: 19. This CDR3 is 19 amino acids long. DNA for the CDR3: TGTGCCAGCAGCCAAGTCGGGACGACCCCGGGACTAGCGATCTACGAGCAGTACTTC. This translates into CASSQVGTTPGLAIYEQYF.

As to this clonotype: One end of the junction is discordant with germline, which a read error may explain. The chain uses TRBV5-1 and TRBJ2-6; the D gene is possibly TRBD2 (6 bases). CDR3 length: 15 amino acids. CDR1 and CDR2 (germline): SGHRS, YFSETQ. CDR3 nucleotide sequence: TGCGCCAGCAGCTCGGGGGTCGCTGGGACCAACGTCCTGACTTTC. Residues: CASSSGVAGTNVLTF.

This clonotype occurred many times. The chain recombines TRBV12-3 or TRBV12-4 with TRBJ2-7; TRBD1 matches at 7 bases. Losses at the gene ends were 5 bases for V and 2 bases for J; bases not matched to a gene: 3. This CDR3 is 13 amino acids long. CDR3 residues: CASSTGATYEQYF. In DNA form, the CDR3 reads TGTGCCAGCAGTACAGGGGCCACCTACGAGCAGTACTTC.

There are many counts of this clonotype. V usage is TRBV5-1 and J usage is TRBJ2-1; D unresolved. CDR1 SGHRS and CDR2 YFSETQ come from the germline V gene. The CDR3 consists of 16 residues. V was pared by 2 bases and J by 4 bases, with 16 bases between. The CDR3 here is CASSFGPPSSYNEQFF. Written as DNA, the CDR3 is TGCGCCAGCAGCTTCGGGCCGCCCTCCTCATACAATGAGCAGTTCTTC.

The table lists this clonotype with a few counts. The CDR3 is CASSLAGSARFNEQFF. CDR3 bases: TGCGCCAGCAGCTTGGCCGGGTCAGCTAGGTTCAATGAGCAGTTCTTC. The rearrangement links TRBV5-1 to TRBJ2-1; D is ambiguous. Looked up from germline, CDR1 is SGHRS and CDR2 is YFSETQ. The ends were cut back, 0 bases at V and 6 bases at J, with 16 bases in the middle. The CDR3 runs to 16 residues.

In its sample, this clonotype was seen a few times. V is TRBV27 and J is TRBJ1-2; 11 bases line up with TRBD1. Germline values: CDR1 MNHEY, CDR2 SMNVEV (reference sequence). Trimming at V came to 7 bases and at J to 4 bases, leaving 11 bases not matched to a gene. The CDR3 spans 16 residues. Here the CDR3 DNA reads TGTGCCAGCACCTCCTCACCGGGACAGGGGGGCTATGGCTACACCTTC. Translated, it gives CASTSSPGQGGYGYTF.

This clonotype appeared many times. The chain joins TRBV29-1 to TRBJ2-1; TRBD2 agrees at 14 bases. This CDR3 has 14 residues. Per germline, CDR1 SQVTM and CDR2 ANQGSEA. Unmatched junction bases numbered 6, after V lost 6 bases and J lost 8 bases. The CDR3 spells CSVAGLAGVYEQFF. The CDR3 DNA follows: TGCAGCGTCGCGGGACTAGCGGGAGTATATGAGCAGTTCTTC.

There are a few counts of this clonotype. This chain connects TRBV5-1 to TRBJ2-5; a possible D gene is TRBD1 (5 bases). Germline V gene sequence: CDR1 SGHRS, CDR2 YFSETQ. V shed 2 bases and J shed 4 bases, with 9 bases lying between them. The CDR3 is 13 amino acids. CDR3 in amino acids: CASSFQGSETQYF. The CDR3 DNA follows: TGCGCCAGCAGCTTCCAGGGATCAGAGACCCAGTACTTC.

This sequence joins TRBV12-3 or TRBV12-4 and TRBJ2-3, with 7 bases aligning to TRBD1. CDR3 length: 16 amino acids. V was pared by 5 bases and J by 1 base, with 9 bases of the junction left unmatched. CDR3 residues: CASSPRDRGGTDTQYF. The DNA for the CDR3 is TGTGCCAGCAGTCCCCGGGACAGAGGGGGCACAGATACGCAGTATTTT.

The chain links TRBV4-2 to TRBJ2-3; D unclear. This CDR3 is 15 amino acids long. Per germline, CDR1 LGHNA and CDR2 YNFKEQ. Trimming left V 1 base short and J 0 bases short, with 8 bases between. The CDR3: CASSQVTVSTDTQYF. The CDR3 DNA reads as TGTGCCAGCAGCCAAGTAACTGTTAGCACAGATACGCAGTATTTT.